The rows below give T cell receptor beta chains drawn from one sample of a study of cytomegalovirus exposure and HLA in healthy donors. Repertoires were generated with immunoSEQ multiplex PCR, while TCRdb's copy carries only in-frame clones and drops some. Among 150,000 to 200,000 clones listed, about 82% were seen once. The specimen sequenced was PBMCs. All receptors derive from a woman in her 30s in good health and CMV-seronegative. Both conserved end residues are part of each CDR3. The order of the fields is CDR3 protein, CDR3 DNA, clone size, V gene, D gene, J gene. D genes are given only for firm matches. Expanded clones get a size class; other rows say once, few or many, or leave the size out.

CDR3 protein: CSAGSGGTFYNEQFF
CDR3 DNA: TGCAGCGCAGGGAGCGGGGGGACCTTCTACAATGAGCAGTTCTTC
clone size: -
V gene: TRBV29-1
D gene: TRBD2
J gene: TRBJ2-1

CDR3 protein: CASTVSFEGQLNTEAFF
CDR3 DNA: TGTGCCAGCACGGTATCGTTTGAGGGACAGCTGAACACTGAAGCTTTCTTT
clone size: -
V gene: TRBV7-9
D gene: TRBD1
J gene: TRBJ1-1

CDR3 protein: CASSLVSAGEAFF
CDR3 DNA: TGTGCCAGCAGCTTAGTAAGTGCAGGGGAAGCTTTCTTT
clone size: -
V gene: TRBV7-8
D gene: -
J gene: TRBJ1-1

CDR3 protein: CASGLGRTGGETQYF
CDR3 DNA: TGTGCTAGTGGTTTGGGTCGGACAGGGGGAGAGACCCAGTACTTC
clone size: once
V gene: TRBV12-5
D gene: TRBD1
J gene: TRBJ2-5

CDR3 protein: CASSQDPLGQGGSGANVLTF
CDR3 DNA: TGTGCCAGCAGCCAAGACCCCCTGGGACAGGGGGGCTCTGGGGCCAACGTCCTGACTTTC
clone size: -
V gene: TRBV4-2
D gene: TRBD1
J gene: TRBJ2-6

CDR3 protein: CASSGHPNTEAFF
CDR3 DNA: TGTGCCAGCAGCGGACACCCAAACACTGAAGCTTTCTTT
clone size: -
V gene: TRBV9
D gene: -
J gene: TRBJ1-1

CDR3 protein: CASSQGLAETYEQYF
CDR3 DNA: TGCGCCAGCAGCCAAGGGCTAGCGGAGACCTACGAGCAGTACTTC
clone size: -
V gene: TRBV4-1
D gene: TRBD2
J gene: TRBJ2-7

CDR3 protein: CSASSQETQYF
CDR3 DNA: TGCAGTGCTAGCAGCCAAGAGACCCAGTACTTC
clone size: few
V gene: TRBV20-1
D gene: -
J gene: TRBJ2-5

CDR3 protein: CASRNPGLLGYTF
CDR3 DNA: TGTGCCAGCAGAAACCCGGGACTTTTAGGCTACACCTTC
clone size: -
V gene: TRBV6-5
D gene: -
J gene: TRBJ1-2

CDR3 protein: CASTYRGMNTEAFF
CDR3 DNA: TGTGCCAGTACTTACAGGGGTATGAACACTGAAGCTTTCTTT
clone size: few
V gene: TRBV19
D gene: TRBD1
J gene: TRBJ1-1

CDR3 protein: CASSQGSGGAYEQYF
CDR3 DNA: TGCGCCAGCAGCCAAGGTAGCGGGGGGGCCTACGAGCAGTACTTC
clone size: -
V gene: TRBV4-3
D gene: TRBD2
J gene: TRBJ2-7

CDR3 protein: CASSWDSEGMGAFF
CDR3 DNA: TGTGCCAGCAGCTGGGACAGTGAAGGCATGGGAGCTTTCTTT
clone size: -
V gene: TRBV5-5
D gene: TRBD1
J gene: TRBJ1-1

CDR3 protein: CAWSVRDSIRALRNTIYF
CDR3 DNA: TGTGCCTGGAGTGTAAGGGATTCTATCAGGGCTTTAAGAAACACCATATATTTT
clone size: -
V gene: TRBV30
D gene: -
J gene: TRBJ1-3

CDR3 protein: CASSHTVGGRYGYTF
CDR3 DNA: TGCGCCAGCAGCCATACGGTAGGGGGACGCTATGGCTACACCTTC
clone size: -
V gene: TRBV4-1
D gene: -
J gene: TRBJ1-2

CDR3 protein: CASSLLPGGLNEQFF
CDR3 DNA: TGTGCCAGCAGCTTACTCCCGGGGGGTCTCAATGAGCAGTTCTTC
clone size: -
V gene: TRBV7-9
D gene: TRBD2
J gene: TRBJ2-1

CDR3 protein: CASRGTGGYEQYF
CDR3 DNA: TGTGCCAGCAGAGGGACAGGGGGCTACGAGCAGTACTTC
clone size: once
V gene: TRBV6-1
D gene: TRBD1
J gene: TRBJ2-7

CDR3 protein: CATRGDRDQPQHF
CDR3 DNA: TGTGCCACCCGGGGGGACAGGGACCAGCCCCAGCATTTT
clone size: few
V gene: TRBV10-3
D gene: TRBD1
J gene: TRBJ1-5

CDR3 protein: CASSVTGAPNYGYTF
CDR3 DNA: TGCGCCAGCAGCGTAACAGGGGCCCCCAACTATGGCTACACCTTC
clone size: -
V gene: TRBV5-1
D gene: TRBD1
J gene: TRBJ1-2

CDR3 protein: CASSWDRDTTSYEQYF
CDR3 DNA: TGTGCCAGCAGCTGGGACCGGGACACAACCTCCTACGAGCAGTACTTC
clone size: -
V gene: TRBV7-8
D gene: -
J gene: TRBJ2-7

CDR3 protein: CASSAPDEGDYEQYF
CDR3 DNA: TGTGCCAGCAGTGCCCCTGACGAGGGGGATTACGAGCAGTACTTC
clone size: -
V gene: TRBV6-4
D gene: -
J gene: TRBJ2-7

CDR3 protein: CASSQTSGGWYF
CDR3 DNA: TGTGCCAGCAGCCAAACTAGCGGGGGTTGGTATTTT
clone size: -
V gene: TRBV5-6
D gene: TRBD2
J gene: TRBJ2-3

CDR3 protein: CASSPTPGQQETQYF
CDR3 DNA: TGCGCCAGCAGCCCGACTCCGGGACAGCAAGAGACCCAGTACTTC
clone size: -
V gene: TRBV5-1
D gene: TRBD1
J gene: TRBJ2-5

CDR3 protein: CASSSPRPAANEKLFF
CDR3 DNA: TGTGCCAGCAGCTCCCCGCGGCCAGCGGCTAATGAAAAACTGTTTTTT
clone size: -
V gene: TRBV12-1
D gene: -
J gene: TRBJ1-4

CDR3 protein: CASSLSTGPGELFF
CDR3 DNA: TGCGCCAGCAGCTTAAGTACAGGCCCCGGGGAGCTGTTTTTT
clone size: -
V gene: TRBV5-1
D gene: -
J gene: TRBJ2-2

CDR3 protein: CASSYGLAEDTQYF
CDR3 DNA: TGTGCCAGCAGTTACGGACTAGCGGAAGATACGCAGTATTTT
clone size: -
V gene: TRBV28
D gene: TRBD2
J gene: TRBJ2-3

CDR3 protein: CASISRGALYEQYF
CDR3 DNA: TGTGCCAGCATAAGTCGTGGGGCCCTCTACGAGCAGTACTTC
clone size: -
V gene: TRBV6-4
D gene: -
J gene: TRBJ2-7

CDR3 protein: CASSLVPGGILSYEQYF
CDR3 DNA: TGTGCCAGCAGCTTAGTTCCGGGGGGGATACTCTCCTACGAGCAGTACTTC
clone size: -
V gene: TRBV7-8
D gene: TRBD2
J gene: TRBJ2-7

CDR3 protein: CSVGGGQGGPTQYF
CDR3 DNA: TGCAGCGTTGGTGGGGGACAGGGAGGGCCTACGCAGTATTTT
clone size: -
V gene: TRBV29-1
D gene: TRBD1
J gene: TRBJ2-3

CDR3 protein: CASSYGDGAGPQHF
CDR3 DNA: TGTGCCAGCAGTTACGGTGACGGCGCAGGGCCCCAGCATTTT
clone size: -
V gene: TRBV6-5
D gene: -
J gene: TRBJ1-5

CDR3 protein: CASSRKTEAFF
CDR3 DNA: TGTGCCAGCTCGCGGAAGACTGAAGCTTTCTTT
clone size: -
V gene: TRBV18
D gene: -
J gene: TRBJ1-1

CDR3 protein: CASSETWDTSSYEQYF
CDR3 DNA: TGTGCCAGCAGTGAAACGTGGGACACGAGCTCCTACGAGCAGTACTTC
clone size: -
V gene: TRBV6-1
D gene: -
J gene: TRBJ2-7

CDR3 protein: CASSLFNQETQYF
CDR3 DNA: TGTGCCAGCAGCTTATTCAACCAAGAGACCCAGTACTTC
clone size: once
V gene: TRBV7-6
D gene: -
J gene: TRBJ2-5

CDR3 protein: CASSLYLAGGPSYEQYF
CDR3 DNA: TGTGCCAGCAGCTTGTACCTAGCGGGGGGACCATCCTACGAGCAGTACTTC
clone size: -
V gene: TRBV5-6
D gene: TRBD2
J gene: TRBJ2-7

CDR3 protein: CASSTETRAGETQYF
CDR3 DNA: TGCGCCAGCAGCACCGAGACTAGGGCTGGGGAGACCCAGTACTTC
clone size: -
V gene: TRBV5-1
D gene: -
J gene: TRBJ2-5

CDR3 protein: CASSSDRDVNEQFF
CDR3 DNA: TGTGCCAGCAGCTCGGACAGGGACGTCAATGAGCAGTTCTTC
clone size: -
V gene: TRBV7-8
D gene: TRBD1
J gene: TRBJ2-1

CDR3 protein: CASSTSGSGTDTQYF
CDR3 DNA: TGTGCCAGCAGCACTAGCGGGAGTGGCACAGATACGCAGTATTTT
clone size: -
V gene: TRBV7-3
D gene: TRBD2
J gene: TRBJ2-3

CDR3 protein: CASSQEWARDTEAFF
CDR3 DNA: TGCGCCAGCAGCCAAGAGTGGGCGCGGGACACTGAAGCTTTCTTT
clone size: -
V gene: TRBV4-1
D gene: -
J gene: TRBJ1-1

CDR3 protein: CASSVTGMNTEAFF
CDR3 DNA: TGTGCCAGCAGCGTAACAGGAATGAACACTGAAGCTTTCTTT
clone size: -
V gene: TRBV9
D gene: -
J gene: TRBJ1-1

CDR3 protein: CASSDPIRGKGNQPQHF
CDR3 DNA: TGTGCCAGTAGTGACCCCATTAGAGGGAAGGGCAATCAGCCCCAGCATTTT
clone size: -
V gene: TRBV19
D gene: -
J gene: TRBJ1-5

CDR3 protein: CASNWAGGGYTF
CDR3 DNA: TGTGCCAGCAACTGGGCCGGGGGGGGCTACACCTTC
clone size: -
V gene: TRBV6-5
D gene: -
J gene: TRBJ1-2

CDR3 protein: CASSEPGLAGVSYEQYF
CDR3 DNA: TGTGCCAGCAGTGAACCGGGACTAGCGGGGGTCTCCTACGAGCAGTACTTC
clone size: -
V gene: TRBV25-1
D gene: TRBD2
J gene: TRBJ2-7

CDR3 protein: CASSQGGWGWESSTDTQYF
CDR3 DNA: TGTGCCAGCAGCCAAGGCGGTTGGGGCTGGGAATCTAGCACAGATACGCAGTATTTT
clone size: once
V gene: TRBV14
D gene: -
J gene: TRBJ2-3

CDR3 protein: CASSLQQNTEAFF
CDR3 DNA: TGTGCCAGCAGCTTACAACAGAACACTGAAGCTTTCTTT
clone size: -
V gene: TRBV7-6
D gene: -
J gene: TRBJ1-1

CDR3 protein: CASSLAGGLGPSTDTQYF
CDR3 DNA: TGTGCCAGCAGCTTAGCTGGAGGACTAGGTCCCTCAACAGATACGCAGTATTTT
clone size: -
V gene: TRBV7-2
D gene: TRBD2
J gene: TRBJ2-3

CDR3 protein: CASRFSLGTSGGEIGFF
CDR3 DNA: TGTGCAAGTCGCTTTTCCCTAGGGACTAGCGGGGGGGAGATAGGGTTCTTC
clone size: few
V gene: TRBV12-2
D gene: -
J gene: TRBJ2-1

CDR3 protein: CASSLAGGAVNTDTQYF
CDR3 DNA: TGCGCCAGCAGTCTTGCGGGGGGGGCCGTGAACACAGATACGCAGTATTTT
clone size: -
V gene: TRBV5-1
D gene: TRBD2
J gene: TRBJ2-3

CDR3 protein: CASSPGQGANEKLFF
CDR3 DNA: TGTGCCAGCAGCCCTGGACAGGGGGCGAATGAAAAACTGTTTTTT
clone size: -
V gene: TRBV7-9
D gene: TRBD1
J gene: TRBJ1-4

CDR3 protein: CASSVGGDYGYTF
CDR3 DNA: TGTGCCAGCAGTGTGGGGGGGGACTATGGCTACACCTTC
clone size: few
V gene: TRBV7-9
D gene: -
J gene: TRBJ1-2

CDR3 protein: CAWSVRSGDSPLHF
CDR3 DNA: TGTGCCTGGAGTGTACGGTCAGGGGATTCACCCCTCCACTTT
clone size: -
V gene: TRBV30
D gene: -
J gene: TRBJ1-6

CDR3 protein: CASSLAWQVNEAFF
CDR3 DNA: TGTGCCAGCAGCTTAGCATGGCAGGTCAATGAAGCTTTCTTT
clone size: once
V gene: TRBV7-2
D gene: -
J gene: TRBJ1-1

CDR3 protein: CASSQDRGPSGNTIYF
CDR3 DNA: TGTGCCAGCAGTCAGGACAGGGGACCTTCTGGAAACACCATATATTTT
clone size: -
V gene: TRBV6-6
D gene: TRBD1
J gene: TRBJ1-3

CDR3 protein: CASSRTIAGGPSETQYF
CDR3 DNA: TGTGCCAGCAGCCGAACCATAGCGGGGGGGCCGTCAGAGACCCAGTACTTC
clone size: -
V gene: TRBV4-2
D gene: TRBD2
J gene: TRBJ2-5

CDR3 protein: CATLKGDSPSEQYF
CDR3 DNA: TGTGCCACCCTGAAAGGTGACTCGCCCTCCGAGCAGTACTTC
clone size: few
V gene: TRBV5-4
D gene: -
J gene: TRBJ2-7